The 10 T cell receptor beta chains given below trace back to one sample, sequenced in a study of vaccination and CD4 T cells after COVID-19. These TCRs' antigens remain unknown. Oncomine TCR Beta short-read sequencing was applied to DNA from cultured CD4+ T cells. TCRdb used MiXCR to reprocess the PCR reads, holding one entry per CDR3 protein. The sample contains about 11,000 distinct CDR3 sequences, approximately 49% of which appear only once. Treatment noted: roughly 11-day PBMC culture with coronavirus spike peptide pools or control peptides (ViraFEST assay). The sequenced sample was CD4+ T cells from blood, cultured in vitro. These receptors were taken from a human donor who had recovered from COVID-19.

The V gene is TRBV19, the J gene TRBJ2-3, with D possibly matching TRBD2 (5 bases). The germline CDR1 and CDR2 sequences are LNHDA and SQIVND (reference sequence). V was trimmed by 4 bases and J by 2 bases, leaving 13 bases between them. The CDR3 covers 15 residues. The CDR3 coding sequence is TGTGCCAGTAGTAATCTAGCCCGATACACAGATACGCAGTATTTT. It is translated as CASSNLARYTDTQYF.

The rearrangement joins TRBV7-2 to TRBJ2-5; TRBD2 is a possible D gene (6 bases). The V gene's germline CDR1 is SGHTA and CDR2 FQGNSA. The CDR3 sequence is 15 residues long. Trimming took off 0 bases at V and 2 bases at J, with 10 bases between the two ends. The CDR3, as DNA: TGTGCCAGCAGCTTAGCGCTTGGGGGGCAAGAGACCCAGTACTTC. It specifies CASSLALGGQETQYF. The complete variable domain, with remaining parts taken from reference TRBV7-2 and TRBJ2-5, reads GAGVSQSPSNKVTEKGKDVELRCDPISGHTALYWYRQSLGQGLEFLIYFQGNSAPDKSGLPSDRFSAERTGGSVSTLTIQRTQQEDSAVYLCASSLALGGQETQYFGPGTRLLVL.

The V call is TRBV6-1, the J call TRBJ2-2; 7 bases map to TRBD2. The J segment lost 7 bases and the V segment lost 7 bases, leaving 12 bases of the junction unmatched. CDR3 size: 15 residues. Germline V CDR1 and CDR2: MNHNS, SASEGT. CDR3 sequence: CASTSGLVVYGELFF. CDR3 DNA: TGTGCCAGCACCTCCGGACTAGTCGTTTACGGGGAGCTGTTTTTT.

As DNA, the CDR3 is TGTGCCAGCAGCCTAGGACAGGGCCTACCCCAAGAGACCCAGTACTTC. Translating it yields CASSLGQGLPQETQYF. The rearrangement uses TRBV7-6 and TRBJ2-5; TRBD1 agrees at 8 bases. Germline CDR1 is SGHVS and CDR2 is FNYEAQ. The V gene end was trimmed by 5 bases and the J gene end by 1 base; junction bases not matched to a gene: 9. There are 16 residues in the CDR3. The whole variable domain, remainder taken from reference TRBV7-6 and TRBJ2-5, is GAGVSQSPRYKVTKRGQDVALRCDPISGHVSLYWYRQALGQGPEFLTYFNYEAQQDKSGLPNDRFSAERPEGSISTLTIQRTEQRDSAMYRCASSLGQGLPQETQYFGPGTRLLVL.

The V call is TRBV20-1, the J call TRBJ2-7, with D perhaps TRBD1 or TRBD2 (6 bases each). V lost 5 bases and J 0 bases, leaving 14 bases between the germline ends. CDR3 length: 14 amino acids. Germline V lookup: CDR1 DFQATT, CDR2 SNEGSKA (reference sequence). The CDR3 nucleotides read TGCAGTGCTCAAAGAACGGGGGCCTCCTACGAGCAGTACTTC. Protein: CSAQRTGASYEQYF.

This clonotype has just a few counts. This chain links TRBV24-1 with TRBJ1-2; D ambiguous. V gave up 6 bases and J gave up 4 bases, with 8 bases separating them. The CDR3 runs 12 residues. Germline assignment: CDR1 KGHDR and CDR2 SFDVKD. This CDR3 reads CATSLTGYGYTF. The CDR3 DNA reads TGTGCCACCAGTCTGACGGGCTATGGCTACACCTTC.

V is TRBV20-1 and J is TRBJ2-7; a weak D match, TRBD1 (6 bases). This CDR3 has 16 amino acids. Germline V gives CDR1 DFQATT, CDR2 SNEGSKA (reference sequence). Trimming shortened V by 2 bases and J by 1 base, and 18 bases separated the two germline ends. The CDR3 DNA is TGCAGTGCTAGACCATTCCGGCTAGGGGGATCCTACGAGCAGTACTTC. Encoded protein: CSARPFRLGGSYEQYF.

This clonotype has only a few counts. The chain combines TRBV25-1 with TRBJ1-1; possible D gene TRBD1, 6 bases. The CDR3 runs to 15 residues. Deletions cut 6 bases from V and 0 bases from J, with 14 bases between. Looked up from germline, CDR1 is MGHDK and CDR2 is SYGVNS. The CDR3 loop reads CASRVGGWMNTEAFF. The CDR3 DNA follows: TGTGCCAGCAGGGTAGGGGGGTGGATGAACACTGAAGCTTTCTTT. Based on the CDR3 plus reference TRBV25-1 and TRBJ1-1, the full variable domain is EADIYQTPRYLVIGTGKKITLECSQTMGHDKMYWYQQDPGMELHLIHYSYGVNSTEKGDLSSESTVSRIRTEHFPLTLESARPSHTSQYLCASRVGGWMNTEAFFGQGTRLTVV.

CDR3 residues: CARTGETDTQYF. CDR3 nucleotide sequence: TGTGCCAGAACGGGAGAGACAGATACGCAGTATTTT. The chain employs TRBV2 and TRBJ2-3; D is possibly TRBD2 (6 bases). V lost 9 bases and J lost 3, with 10 bases in between. CDR1 and CDR2 (germline): SNHLY, FYNNEI. This CDR3 is 12 amino acids long. The variable domain in full, with the rest retrieved from reference TRBV2 and TRBJ2-3, is EPEVTQTPSHQVTQMGQEVILRCVPISNHLYFYWYRQILGQKVEFLVSFYNNEISEKSEIFDDQFSVERPDGSNFTLKIRSTKLEDSAMYFCARTGETDTQYFGPGTRLTVL.

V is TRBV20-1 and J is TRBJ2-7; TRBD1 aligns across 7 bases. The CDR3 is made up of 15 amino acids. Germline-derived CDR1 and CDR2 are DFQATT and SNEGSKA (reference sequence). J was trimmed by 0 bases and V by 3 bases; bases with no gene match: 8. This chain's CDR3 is CSASTGQEISYEQYF. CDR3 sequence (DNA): TGCAGTGCTAGTACCGGACAGGAAATCTCCTACGAGCAGTACTTC.